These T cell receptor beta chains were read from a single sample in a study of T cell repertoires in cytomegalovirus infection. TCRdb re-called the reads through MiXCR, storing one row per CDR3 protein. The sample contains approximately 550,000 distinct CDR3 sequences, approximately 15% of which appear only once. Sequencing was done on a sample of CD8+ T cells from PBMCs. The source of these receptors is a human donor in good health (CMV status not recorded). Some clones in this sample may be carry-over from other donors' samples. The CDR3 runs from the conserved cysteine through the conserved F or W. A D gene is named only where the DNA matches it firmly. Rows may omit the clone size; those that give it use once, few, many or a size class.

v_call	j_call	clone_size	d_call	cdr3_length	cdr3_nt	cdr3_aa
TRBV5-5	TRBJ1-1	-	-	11	TGTGCCAGCACCTTAGGGGGGACGGCTTTCTTT	CASTLGGTAFF
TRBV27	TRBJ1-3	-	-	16	TGTGCCAGCAGTGAAGACAGGTCGAGCTCTGGAAACACCATATATTTT	CASSEDRSSSGNTIYF
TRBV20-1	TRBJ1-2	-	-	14	TGCAGTGCTACAGGGTTTCGGGCTAACTATGGCTACACCTTC	CSATGFRANYGYTF
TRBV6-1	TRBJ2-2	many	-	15	TGTGCCAGCACCATGACTAGAACGAACACCGGGGAGCTGTTTTTT	CASTMTRTNTGELFF
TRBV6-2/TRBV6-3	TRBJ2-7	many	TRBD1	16	TGTGCCAGCAGTTACTCGATCCGGGACAGACTATACGAGCAGTACTTC	CASSYSIRDRLYEQYF
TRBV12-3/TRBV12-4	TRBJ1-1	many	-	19	TGTGCCAGCAGTTTAGGGTGGAGCCTTACAGGGTCTGGGAACACTGAAGCTTTCTTT	CASSLGWSLTGSGNTEAFF
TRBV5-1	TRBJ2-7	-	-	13	TGCGCCAGCAGGGTGGGATCTACCTACGAGCAGTACTTC	CASRVGSTYEQYF
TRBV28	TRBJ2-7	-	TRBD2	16	TGTGCCAGCAGTTTCAAGGTGCGAGCGGGGCACTACGAGCAGTACTTC	CASSFKVRAGHYEQYF
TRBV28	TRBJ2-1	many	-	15	TGTGCCAGCAGTTTAGGCTTAGGCAGATACAATGAGCAGTTCTTC	CASSLGLGRYNEQFF
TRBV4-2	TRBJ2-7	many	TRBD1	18	TGTGCCAGCAGCCAAGATAGTGGGACAGGGTTCCGGTTCAACGAGCAGTACTTC	CASSQDSGTGFRFNEQYF
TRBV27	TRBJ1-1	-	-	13	TGTGCCAGCAGTTTACAGGCACGCACTGAAGCTTTCTTT	CASSLQARTEAFF
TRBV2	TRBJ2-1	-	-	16	TGTGCCAGCAGTGAGGGGGGACTTAGCTCCTACAATGAGCAGTTCTTC	CASSEGGLSSYNEQFF
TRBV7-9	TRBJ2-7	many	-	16	TGTGCCAGCAGCTCTCCAACAGGCCCCACGGCACGGGAGCAGTACTTC	CASSSPTGPTAREQYF
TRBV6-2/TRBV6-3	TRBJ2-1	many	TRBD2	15	TGTGCCAGCAGTGTCTCCCGGGGGGACGACAATGAGCAGTTCTTC	CASSVSRGDDNEQFF
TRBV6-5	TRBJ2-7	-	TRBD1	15	TGTGCCAGCAGTCCTCAACAGGGGGCGATCCACGAGCAGTACTTC	CASSPQQGAIHEQYF
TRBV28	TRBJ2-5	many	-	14	TGTGCCAGCAGCCCCCTGGCGTACCAAGAGACCCAGTACTTC	CASSPLAYQETQYF
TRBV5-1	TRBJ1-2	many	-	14	TGCGCCAGCAGCTTGGCCGAGGGCACCTATGGCTACACCTTC	CASSLAEGTYGYTF
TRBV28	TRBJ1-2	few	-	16	TGTGCCAGCAGTTTAACATCCCTGGGGACCGCAACCCACTCACACTTC	CASSLTSLGTATHSHF
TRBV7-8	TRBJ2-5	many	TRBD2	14	TGTGCCACCCAAAGGGGACTAGCGAAGGAGACCCAGTACTTC	CATQRGLAKETQYF
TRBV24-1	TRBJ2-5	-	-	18	TGTGCCACCAGTGATCCCACCGGCAGGGAGGTAGACCAAGAGACCCAGTACTTC	CATSDPTGREVDQETQYF
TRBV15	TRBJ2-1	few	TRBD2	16	TGTGCCACCAGCAGAGTCCGCGGGGGAACCTACAATGAGCAGTTCTTC	CATSRVRGGTYNEQFF
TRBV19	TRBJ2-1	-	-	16	TGTGCCAGTAGTGGTTGGAGCGGAAGCTCCTACAATGAGCAGTTCTTC	CASSGWSGSSYNEQFF
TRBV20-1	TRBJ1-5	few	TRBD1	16	TGCAGTGCTGGAGGGGACAGGGCGAACCGCAATCAGCCCCAGCATTTT	CSAGGDRANRNQPQHF
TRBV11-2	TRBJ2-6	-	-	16	TGTGCCAGCAGCGTAAGCTACGGGTCTGGGGCCAACGTCCTGACTTTC	CASSVSYGSGANVLTF
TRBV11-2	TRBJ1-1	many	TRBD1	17	TGTGCCAGCAGCTTATCGGGACAGGGGGCTTTGAACACTGAAGCTTTCTTT	CASSLSGQGALNTEAFF
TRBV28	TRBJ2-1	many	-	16	TGTGCCAGCAGCCGCCTTTCCAAGGAGGTTTACAATGAGCAGTTCTTC	CASSRLSKEVYNEQFF
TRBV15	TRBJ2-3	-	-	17	TGTGCCACCAGCAGAGGGGGGACCGGGACGCCCACAGATACGCAGTATTTT	CATSRGGTGTPTDTQYF
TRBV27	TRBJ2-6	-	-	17	TGTGCCAGCAGTTTACTAGGACAGATGGAGGGGGCCAACGTCCTGACTTTC	CASSLLGQMEGANVLTF
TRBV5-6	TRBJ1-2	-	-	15	TGTGCCAGCAGCCCCCGGGGGGAGACTAACTATGGCTACACCTTC	CASSPRGETNYGYTF
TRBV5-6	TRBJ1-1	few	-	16	TGTGCCAGCAGCTGGGGGCCGGGGGCTGTGAACACTGAAGCTTTCTTT	CASSWGPGAVNTEAFF
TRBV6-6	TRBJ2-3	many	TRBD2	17	TGTGCCAGCAGTTACCCTGAGGTAGCGGGGGTCACAGATACGCAGTATTTT	CASSYPEVAGVTDTQYF
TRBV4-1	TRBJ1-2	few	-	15	TGCGCCAGCAGCCCATCAGAGAGCTCTAACTATGGCTACACCTTC	CASSPSESSNYGYTF
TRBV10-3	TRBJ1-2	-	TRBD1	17	TGTGCCATCAAGTCTCCGATATCATCCGGACAGGGCCAGGGCTACACCTTC	CAIKSPISSGQGQGYTF
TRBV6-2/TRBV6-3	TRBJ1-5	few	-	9	TGTGCCAGCAAGGGGGCCCAGCATTTT	CASKGAQHF
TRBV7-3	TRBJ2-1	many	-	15	TGTGCCAGCAGCTTAACTGTGGGGACGGGAAATGAGCAGTTCTTC	CASSLTVGTGNEQFF
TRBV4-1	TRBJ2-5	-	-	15	TGCGCCAGCAGCCAAGACGACGGTCCGGCGGAGACCCAGTACTTC	CASSQDDGPAETQYF
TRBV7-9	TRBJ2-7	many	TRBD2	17	TGTGCCAGCAGCTTAGCGGCCCCTCAGAGCGGGAGAAGTGAGCAGTACTTC	CASSLAAPQSGRSEQYF
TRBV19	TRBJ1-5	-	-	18	TGTGCCAGTAGTATAGATAAAGGCGCAGCAGGGGTCCGTGGGCCCCAGCATTTT	CASSIDKGAAGVRGPQHF
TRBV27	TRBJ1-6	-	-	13	TGTGCCAGCGGGGACGGAGAGAGGTCACCCCTCCACTTT	CASGDGERSPLHF
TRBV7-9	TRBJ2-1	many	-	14	TGTGCCAGCAGCACCTCCCGGCAGGGCAATGAGCAGTTCTTC	CASSTSRQGNEQFF
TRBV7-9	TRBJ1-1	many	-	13	TGTGCCAGCAGCTTAGCCGCGGGCGATGAAGCTTTCTTT	CASSLAAGDEAFF
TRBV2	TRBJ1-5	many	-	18	TGTGCCAGCAGTGACGGCCGGGCCCTTTTACCAACAAATCAGCCCCAGCATTTT	CASSDGRALLPTNQPQHF
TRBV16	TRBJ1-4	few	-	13	TGTGCCAGCAGCCAAATCTCCGATGGGAAACTGTTTTTT	CASSQISDGKLFF
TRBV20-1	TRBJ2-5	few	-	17	TGCAGTGCTAGAGATAGGGCGGGATTGTGGGTAGAAGAGACCCAGTACTTC	CSARDRAGLWVEETQYF
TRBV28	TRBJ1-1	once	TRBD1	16	TGTGCCAGCACTTTGGACAGAGGACAGGGGTACACTGAAGCTTACTTT	CASTLDRGQGYTEAYF
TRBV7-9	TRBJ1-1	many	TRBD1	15	TGTGCCAGCAGCTCCCTTCCGGGACAGGGCACTGAAGCTTTCTTT	CASSSLPGQGTEAFF
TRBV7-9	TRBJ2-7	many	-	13	TGTGCCAGCAGCCCAAGTGAGTCCTACGAGCAGTACTTC	CASSPSESYEQYF
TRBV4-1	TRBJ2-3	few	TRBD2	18	TGCGCCAGCAGCCAAGTGACCGGGACTAGCGGGAGCACAGATACGCAGTATTTT	CASSQVTGTSGSTDTQYF
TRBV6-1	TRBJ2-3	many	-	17	TGTGCCAGCAGGCAGACAGGCGCCCTCGGGGGCACAGATACGCAGTATTTT	CASRQTGALGGTDTQYF
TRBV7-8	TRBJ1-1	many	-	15	TGTGCCAGCAGCTTAGCCCTTGAGGGGAACACTGAAGCTTTCTTT	CASSLALEGNTEAFF
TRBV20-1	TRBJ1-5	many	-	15	TGCAGTGCCGCCCCGGGCGGGGACCGTAATCAGCCCCAGCATTTT	CSAAPGGDRNQPQHF